Each of the 20 T cell receptor beta chains below was sequenced from the same sample in a study of blood T cell repertoires in COVID-19. Method: immunoSEQ multiplex PCR; TCRdb's copy keeps in-frame clones and lacks some. Of hundreds of thousands of clones in the sample, more than 80% were seen once. Sequenced: peripheral blood. The receptor set was obtained from a woman under 40 with COVID-19, enrolled during active disease.

The chain employs TRBV7-9 and TRBJ2-3, with TRBD2 matching over 7 bases. This CDR3 is 15 amino acids long. Germline CDR1 is SEHNR and CDR2 is FQNEAQ (reference sequence). V was pared by 5 bases and J by 3 bases, with 8 bases of the junction left unmatched. The CDR3 coding sequence is TGTGCCAGCAGCCCCCGGTGGGGAGGGACAGATACGCAGTATTTT. It specifies CASSPRWGGTDTQYF.

This clone was picked up one time. The V gene is TRBV11-2, the J gene TRBJ2-1; 10 positions match TRBD2. The CDR3 consists of 17 residues. Trimming removed 3 bases from V and 7 bases from J; junction bases left unmatched: 12. Looked up from germline, CDR1 is SGHAT and CDR2 is FQNNGV. The CDR3 DNA sequence: TGTGCCAGCAGCTTGTGGTCCCTAGCGGGAGCCCCAAATGAGCAGTTCTTC. Its protein is CASSLWSLAGAPNEQFF.

This chain links TRBV27 with TRBJ2-7, with TRBD1 identical over 8 bases. The CDR3 has 14 residues. Germline CDR1 is MNHEY and CDR2 is SMNVEV (reference sequence). Unmatched junction bases numbered 6, after V lost 5 bases and J lost 3 bases. The CDR3 region has the DNA TGTGCCAGCAGTCCCGGACAGGGAGGCTACGAGCAGTACTTC. This sequence encodes CASSPGQGGYEQYF.

The chain combines TRBV9 with TRBJ1-5; 9 bases map to TRBD1. V shed 4 bases, J shed 7 bases, and the junction held 6 bases outside the gene matches. The CDR3 has 14 amino acids. Germline lookup yields CDR1 SGDLS and CDR2 YYNGEE. The CDR3 coding sequence is TGTGCCAGCAGCTCCCGGGACAGGGACCAGCCCCAGCATTTT. Translation gives CASSSRDRDQPQHF.

V and J are TRBV6-5 and TRBJ1-2; D gene ambiguous. The germline V and J ends were trimmed by 0 bases and 5 bases, with 7 bases remaining between them. Germline V gives CDR1 MNHEY, CDR2 SVGAGI. CDR3 size: 13 residues. DNA of the CDR3: TGTGCCAGCAGTTACTCTTCCATTTATGGCTACACCTTC. Translation gives CASSYSSIYGYTF.

The rearrangement links TRBV4-3 to TRBJ1-1, with a tentative D call TRBD1 (5 bases). V lost 0 bases to trimming and J lost 4 bases, with 9 bases between them. CDR3 length: 14 residues. Germline V CDR1 and CDR2: LGHNA, YSLEER. In DNA, the CDR3 is TGCGCCAGCAGCCAAGATATGGGGGGCACTGAAGCTTTCTTT. Protein product: CASSQDMGGTEAFF.

This sequence joins TRBV2 and TRBJ1-2, with 12 nucleotides matching TRBD1. The V and J ends lost 11 bases and 8 bases, in that order; junction bases with no gene match: 9. The CDR3 runs 13 residues. Germline CDR1 reads SNHLY; CDR2 reads FYNNEI. The CDR3 DNA follows: TGTGCCGGGGGACAGGGGGCGACTGGCGGCTACACCTTC. It yields the protein CAGGQGATGGYTF.

The V gene is TRBV28, the J gene TRBJ2-1; D might be TRBD1 (6 bases). Germline V CDR1 and CDR2: MDHEN, SYDVKM. V lost 2 bases, J lost 4 bases, and 18 bases lay in between. The CDR3 runs 17 residues. The CDR3 here is CASSLGSRGRGYNEQFF. The CDR3 nucleotides read TGTGCCAGCAGTTTAGGCTCCAGGGGAAGGGGTTACAATGAGCAGTTCTTC.

This clone came up once. The chain combines TRBV9 with TRBJ2-5; the match to TRBD2 covers 13 bases. This CDR3 has 17 amino acids. Germline loops: CDR1 SGDLS, CDR2 YYNGEE. V trimming: 4 bases; J trimming: 5 bases; junction bases outside the gene matches: 11. In DNA, the CDR3 is TGTGCCAGCAGCCCTAGAGGACTAGCGGGAGCTGGGGAGACCCAGTACTTC. Translated: CASSPRGLAGAGETQYF.

This clone showed up just once. This chain uses TRBV6-2 or TRBV6-3 with TRBJ1-1; a weak D match, TRBD1 (5 bases). The CDR3 totals 16 residues. The ends were cut back, 2 bases at V and 6 bases at J, with 19 bases in the middle. The germline gives CDR1 MNHEY, CDR2 SVGEGT. In DNA, the CDR3 is TGTGCCAGCAGTTACCTGGGGCCCGGTTGGTCATCTGAAGCTTTCTTT. Encoded protein: CASSYLGPGWSSEAFF.

The chain combines TRBV6-5 with TRBJ1-1, with D unclear. Trimming removed 6 bases from V and 1 base from J, with 9 bases in between. Germline CDR1 reads MNHEY; CDR2 reads SVGAGI. CDR3 length equals 13 residues. CDR3 loop: CASRDSGNTEAFF. For the CDR3, the DNA is TGTGCCAGCAGGGACTCCGGGAACACTGAAGCTTTCTTT.

The chain recombines TRBV10-3 with TRBJ1-2; D possibly corresponds to TRBD1 (5 bases). The ends were cut back, 7 bases at V and 5 bases at J, with 14 bases in the middle. The CDR3 has 13 amino acids. Germline CDR1 is ENHRY and CDR2 is SYGVKD. CDR3 coding DNA: TGTGCCATCAAAGGGCAGGGATCATATGGCTACACCTTC. Protein: CAIKGQGSYGYTF.

The genes are TRBV9 and TRBJ1-2, with 10 bases fitting TRBD1. The CDR3 sequence is 18 residues long. The germline V gene encodes CDR1 SGDLS and CDR2 YYNGEE. The ends lost 0 bases at V and 2 bases at J; junction bases unmatched: 10. The CDR3, as DNA: TGTGCCAGCAGCGTAGCTCTGATCGTGGGACAGGGGAACTATGGCTACACCTTC. This translates into CASSVALIVGQGNYGYTF.

In nucleotides, the CDR3 is TGTGCCAGCAGCGGCCTGGGGACACCTACTAACAATGAGCAGTTCTTC. This translates into CASSGLGTPTNNEQFF. The V gene is TRBV11-3, the J gene TRBJ2-1; D might be TRBD1 (6 bases). The germline gives CDR1 SGHNT, CDR2 YENEEA. Trimming left V 5 bases short and J 5 bases short, with 19 bases between. The CDR3 spans 16 residues.

The chain employs TRBV28 and TRBJ2-3; D might be TRBD1 (5 bases). The CDR3 is 14 amino acids. V was cut by 1 base and J by 4 bases, with 9 bases left in between. Germline V gives CDR1 MDHEN, CDR2 SYDVKM. This CDR3 reads CASSLLDTADTQYF. The CDR3 coding sequence is TGTGCCAGCAGTTTATTGGACACAGCAGATACGCAGTATTTT.

This clone occurred once. This sequence joins TRBV28 and TRBJ1-5; D gene uncertain. The V gene's germline CDR1 is MDHEN and CDR2 SYDVKM. The CDR3 length is 16 residues. Between the trimmed V and J ends, which lost 1 base and 0 bases, there was a span of 10 bases. CDR3 in DNA: TGTGCCAGCAGTTTATACGGAGATTATAGCAATCAGCCCCAGCATTTT. Translation: CASSLYGDYSNQPQHF.

The rearrangement joins TRBV5-6 to TRBJ2-5; perhaps TRBD2 as D (5 bases). Germline assignment: CDR1 SGHDT and CDR2 YYEEEE. This CDR3 is built from 16 residues. The V and J ends lost 1 base and 3 bases respectively, with 16 bases between them. CDR3 DNA: TGTGCCAGCAGCTTGTGGACTCTCGAACGAGAAGAGACCCAGTACTTC. This sequence encodes CASSLWTLEREETQYF.

The chain joins TRBV18 to TRBJ2-5; D not resolved. Germline CDR1 reads KGHSH; CDR2 reads LQKENI. Trimming stripped 6 bases from V and 2 bases from J, with 10 bases between. This CDR3 is built from 13 residues. In nucleotides, the CDR3 is TGTGCCAGCTCCAGAGGTGGGCAAGAGACCCAGTACTTC. Its translation is CASSRGGQETQYF.

The CDR3 DNA follows: TGTGCCAGCAGTTACAGGGATGGCTACACCTTC. Translated, it gives CASSYRDGYTF. The chain couples TRBV28 to TRBJ1-2; weak D call: TRBD1 (6 bases). V shed 4 bases and J shed 6 bases, with 6 bases lying between them. Germline loops: CDR1 MDHEN, CDR2 SYDVKM. The CDR3 is 11 residues long.

V usage is TRBV5-1 and J usage is TRBJ2-1; 7 bases agree with TRBD2. Germline CDR1 SGHRS, CDR2 YFSETQ. Trimming removed 0 bases from V and 8 bases from J; junction bases left unmatched: 11. The CDR3 loop spans 16 amino acids. The CDR3 reads CASSLGGFGRLDEQFF. In nucleotides, the CDR3 is TGCGCCAGCAGCTTGGGGGGCTTCGGGAGGTTAGATGAGCAGTTCTTC.